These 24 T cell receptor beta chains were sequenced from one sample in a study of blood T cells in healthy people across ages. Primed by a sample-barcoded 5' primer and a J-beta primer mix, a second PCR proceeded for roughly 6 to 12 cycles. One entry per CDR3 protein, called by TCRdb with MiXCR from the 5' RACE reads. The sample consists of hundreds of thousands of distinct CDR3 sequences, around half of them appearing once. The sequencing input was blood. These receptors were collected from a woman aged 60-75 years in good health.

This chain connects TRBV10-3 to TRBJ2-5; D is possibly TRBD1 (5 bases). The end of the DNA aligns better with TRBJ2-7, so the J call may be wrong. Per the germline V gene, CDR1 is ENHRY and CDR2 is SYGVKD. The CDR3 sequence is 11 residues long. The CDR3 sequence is CAISHRYEQYF. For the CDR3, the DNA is TGTGCCATCAGTCACAGGTACGAGCAGTACTTC.

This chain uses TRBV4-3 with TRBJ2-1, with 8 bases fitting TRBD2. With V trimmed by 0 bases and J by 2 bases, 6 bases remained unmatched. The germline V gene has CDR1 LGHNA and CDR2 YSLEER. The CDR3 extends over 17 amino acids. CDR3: CASSQDISGSPYNEQFF. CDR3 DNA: TGCGCCAGCAGCCAAGATATAAGCGGGAGCCCCTACAATGAGCAGTTCTTC.

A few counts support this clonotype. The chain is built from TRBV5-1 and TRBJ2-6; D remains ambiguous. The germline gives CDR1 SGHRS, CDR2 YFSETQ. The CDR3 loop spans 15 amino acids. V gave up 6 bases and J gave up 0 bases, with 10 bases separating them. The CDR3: CASKFITSGANVLTF. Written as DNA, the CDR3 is TGCGCCAGCAAGTTCATAACCTCTGGGGCCAACGTCCTGACTTTC.

CDR3 sequence reads: CASSPTSGWGNEQFF. CDR3 coding DNA: TGCGCCAGCTCCCCGACTAGCGGGTGGGGCAATGAGCAGTTCTTC. The gene calls are TRBV4-3 and TRBJ2-1; 10 nucleotides line up with TRBD2. V lost 8 bases, J lost 6 bases, and 10 bases stayed unmatched. The CDR3 contains 15 residues. Germline V gene lookup returns CDR1 LGHNA and CDR2 YSLEER.

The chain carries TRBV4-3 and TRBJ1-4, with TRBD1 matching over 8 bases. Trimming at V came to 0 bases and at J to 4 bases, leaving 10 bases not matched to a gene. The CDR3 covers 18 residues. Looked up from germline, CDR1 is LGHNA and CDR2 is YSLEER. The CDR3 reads CASSQDPPWTGLNEKLFF. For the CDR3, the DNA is TGCGCCAGCAGCCAAGATCCCCCCTGGACAGGGCTTAATGAAAAACTGTTTTTT.

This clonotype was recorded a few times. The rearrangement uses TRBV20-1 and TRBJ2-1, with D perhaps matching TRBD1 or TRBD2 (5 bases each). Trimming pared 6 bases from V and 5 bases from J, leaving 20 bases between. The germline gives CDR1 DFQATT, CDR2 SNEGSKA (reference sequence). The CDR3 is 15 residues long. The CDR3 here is CSAFRLGRTNNEQFF. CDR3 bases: TGCAGTGCCTTTCGCCTGGGACGGACAAACAATGAGCAGTTCTTC.

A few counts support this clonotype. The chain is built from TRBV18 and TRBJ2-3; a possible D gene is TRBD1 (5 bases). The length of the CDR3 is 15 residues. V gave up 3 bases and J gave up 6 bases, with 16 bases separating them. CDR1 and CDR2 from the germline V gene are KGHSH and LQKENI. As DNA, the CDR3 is TGTGCCAGCTCACCCACGTGGACAACCCGGGATACGCAGTATTTT. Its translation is CASSPTWTTRDTQYF.

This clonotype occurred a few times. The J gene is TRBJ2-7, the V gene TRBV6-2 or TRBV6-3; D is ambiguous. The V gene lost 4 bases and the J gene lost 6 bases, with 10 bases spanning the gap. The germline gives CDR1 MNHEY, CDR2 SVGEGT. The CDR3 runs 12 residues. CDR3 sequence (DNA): TGTGCCAGCAGTTCCCGACTCCTCGAGCAGTACTTC. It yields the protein CASSSRLLEQYF.

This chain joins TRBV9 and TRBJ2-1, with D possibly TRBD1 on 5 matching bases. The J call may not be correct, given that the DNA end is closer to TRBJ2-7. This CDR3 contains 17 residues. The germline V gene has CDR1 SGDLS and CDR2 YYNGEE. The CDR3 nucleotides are TGTGCCAGCAGCGTAGCCGCACAGGCAAGGGGCTACAATGAGCAGTACTTC. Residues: CASSVAAQARGYNEQYF.

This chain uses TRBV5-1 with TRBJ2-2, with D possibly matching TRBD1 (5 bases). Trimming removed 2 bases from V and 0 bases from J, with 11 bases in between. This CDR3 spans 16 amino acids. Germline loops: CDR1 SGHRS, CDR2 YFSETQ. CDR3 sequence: CASSFGWTSNTGELFF. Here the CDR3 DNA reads TGCGCCAGCAGCTTTGGTTGGACATCGAACACCGGGGAGCTGTTTTTT.

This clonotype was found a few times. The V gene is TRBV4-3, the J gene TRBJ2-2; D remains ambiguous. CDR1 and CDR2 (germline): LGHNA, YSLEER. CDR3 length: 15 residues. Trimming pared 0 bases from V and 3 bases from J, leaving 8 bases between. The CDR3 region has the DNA TGCGCCAGCAGCCAAGATGACATATACACCGGGGAGCTGTTTTTT. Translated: CASSQDDIYTGELFF.

CDR3 sequence: CATSDWGGSADTQYF. CDR3 nucleotides: TGTGCCACCAGTGATTGGGGCGGGAGCGCAGATACGCAGTATTTT. The V call is TRBV24-1, the J call TRBJ2-3, with 7 bases that match TRBD2. The CDR3 totals 15 residues. V lost 2 bases and J lost 4; bases outside the gene matches: 5. Germline V gene sequence: CDR1 KGHDR, CDR2 SFDVKD.

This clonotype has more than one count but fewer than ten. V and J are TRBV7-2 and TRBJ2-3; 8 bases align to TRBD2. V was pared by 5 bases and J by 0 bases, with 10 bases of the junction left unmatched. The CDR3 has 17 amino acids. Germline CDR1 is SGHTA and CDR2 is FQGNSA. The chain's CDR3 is CASSKGISGASTDTQYF. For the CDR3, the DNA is TGTGCCAGCAGCAAAGGGATTAGCGGGGCTAGCACAGATACGCAGTATTTT.

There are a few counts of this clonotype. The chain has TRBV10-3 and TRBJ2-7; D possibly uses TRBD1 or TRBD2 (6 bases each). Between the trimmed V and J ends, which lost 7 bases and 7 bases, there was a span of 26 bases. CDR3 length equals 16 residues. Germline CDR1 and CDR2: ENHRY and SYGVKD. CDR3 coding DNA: TGTGCCATCACGACGGAGGGGGGCCCTGGCACGGGGGAGCAGTACTTC. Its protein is CAITTEGGPGTGEQYF.

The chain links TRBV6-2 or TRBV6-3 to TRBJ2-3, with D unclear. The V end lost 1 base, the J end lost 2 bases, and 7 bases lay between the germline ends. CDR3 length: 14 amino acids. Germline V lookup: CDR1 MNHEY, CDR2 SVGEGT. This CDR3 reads CASSYFSATDTQYF. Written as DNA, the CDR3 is TGTGCCAGCAGTTACTTTTCGGCCACAGATACGCAGTATTTT.

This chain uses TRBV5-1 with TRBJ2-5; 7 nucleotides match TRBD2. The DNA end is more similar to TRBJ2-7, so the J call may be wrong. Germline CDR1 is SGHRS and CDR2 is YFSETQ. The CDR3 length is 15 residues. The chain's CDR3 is CASSLGGGSRHEQYF. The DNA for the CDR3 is TGCGCCAGCAGCTTAGGAGGCGGGAGTCGCCACGAGCAGTACTTC.

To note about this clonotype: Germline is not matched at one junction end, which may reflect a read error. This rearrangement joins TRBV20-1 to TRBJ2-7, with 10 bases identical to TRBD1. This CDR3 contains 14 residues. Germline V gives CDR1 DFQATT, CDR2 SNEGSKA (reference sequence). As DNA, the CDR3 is TGCAGTACTAGTTCGGACAGGGGGGACTACGAGCAGTACTTC. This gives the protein CSTSSDRGDYEQYF.

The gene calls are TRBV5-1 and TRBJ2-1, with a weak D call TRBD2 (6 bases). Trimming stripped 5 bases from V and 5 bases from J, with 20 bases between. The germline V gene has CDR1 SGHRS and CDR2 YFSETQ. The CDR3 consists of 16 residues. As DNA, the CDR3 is TGCGCCAGCAGGCTTTCACTAGCTTATCCCAACAATGAGCAGTTCTTC. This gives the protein CASRLSLAYPNNEQFF.

The CDR3 DNA follows: TGCAGCGCTGAGGGACAAACCGGTGGGGAGACCCAGTACTTC. It yields the protein CSAEGQTGGETQYF. The rearrangement uses TRBV29-1 and TRBJ2-5; possibly TRBD1 for D (6 bases). CDR3 length: 14 residues. Germline V gene lookup returns CDR1 SQVTM and CDR2 ANQGSEA. Trimming pared 7 bases from V and 5 bases from J, leaving 20 bases between.

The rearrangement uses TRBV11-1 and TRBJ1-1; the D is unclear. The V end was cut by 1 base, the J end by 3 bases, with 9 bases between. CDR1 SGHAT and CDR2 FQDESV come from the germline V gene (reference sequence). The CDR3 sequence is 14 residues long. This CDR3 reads CASSLEGMDTEAFF. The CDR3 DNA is TGTGCCAGCAGCTTAGAAGGGATGGACACTGAAGCTTTCTTT.

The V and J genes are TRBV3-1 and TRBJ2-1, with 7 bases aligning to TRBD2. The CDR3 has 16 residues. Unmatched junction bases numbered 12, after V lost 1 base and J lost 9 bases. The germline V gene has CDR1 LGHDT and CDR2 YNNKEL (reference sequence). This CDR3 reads CASSQGDSGYKGEQFF. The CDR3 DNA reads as TGTGCCAGCAGCCAAGGCGATAGCGGGTATAAAGGTGAGCAGTTCTTC.

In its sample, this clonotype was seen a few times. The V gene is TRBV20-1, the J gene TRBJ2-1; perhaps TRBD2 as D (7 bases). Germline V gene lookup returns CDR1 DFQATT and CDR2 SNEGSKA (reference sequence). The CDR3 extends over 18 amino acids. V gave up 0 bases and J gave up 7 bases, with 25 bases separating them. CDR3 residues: CSARDRSSGWGPWNEQFF. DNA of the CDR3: TGCAGTGCTAGAGATCGTTCTAGCGGATGGGGGCCTTGGAATGAGCAGTTCTTC.

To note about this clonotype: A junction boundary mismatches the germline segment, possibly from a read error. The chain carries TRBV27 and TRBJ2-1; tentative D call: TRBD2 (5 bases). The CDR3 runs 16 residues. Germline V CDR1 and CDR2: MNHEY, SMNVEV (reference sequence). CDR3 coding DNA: TGTGCCAACAGTTTGCGACGGGAATTCTCCTACAATGAGCAGTTCTTC. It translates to CANSLRREFSYNEQFF.

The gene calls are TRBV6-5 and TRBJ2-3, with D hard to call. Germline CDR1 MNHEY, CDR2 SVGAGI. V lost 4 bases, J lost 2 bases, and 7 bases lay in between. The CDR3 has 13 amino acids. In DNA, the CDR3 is TGTGCCAGCAGTTTTTCCTTCACAGATACGCAGTATTTT. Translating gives CASSFSFTDTQYF.